The clone carrying this T cell receptor beta chain turned up a few times. Produced via immunoSEQ multiplex PCR; TCRdb's table is partial and in-frame only. The data hold around 300,000 clones, with roughly 90% observed a single time. The sample comes from a study of blood T cell repertoires in COVID-19. Overall study context: Both acute and convalescent COVID-19 samples were obtained from the United States, Italy and Spain.

V was pared by 1 base and J by 7 bases, with 7 bases between. The CDR3 has 12 residues. The V gene's germline CDR1 is SGHDN and CDR2 FVKESK. The sample comprised peripheral blood. This rearrangement joins TRBV14 to TRBJ2-5; D call uncertain. This clonotype was obtained from a man younger than 35 with active or convalescent COVID-19. The DNA for the CDR3 is TGTGCCAGCAGCCAAGTTAGCATGACCCAGTACTTC. Translating gives CASSQVSMTQYF.